This TCR beta chain is drawn from a study of T cell responses to AZD1222 COVID-19 vaccine. Data came from immunoSEQ multiplex PCR; TCRdb stores just in-frame clones and leaves some out. Seen here are some 75,000 clones, roughly 90% observed once, and the top ten hold approximately 10%. Germline CDR1 and CDR2: LGHDT and YNNKEL (reference sequence). Trimming left V 4 bases short and J 6 bases short, with 19 bases between. This CDR3 spans 16 amino acids. The sequencing used peripheral blood, collected on day 0 of AZD1222 vaccination. The chain has TRBV3-1 (or the pseudogene TRBV3-2) and TRBJ1-5, with D possibly TRBD1 on 6 matching bases. The TCR was taken from an adult in good health. CDR3 region: CASSPRGGVGSQPQHF. The CDR3 DNA follows: TGTGCCAGCAGCCCCCGAGGGGGGGTTGGGAGTCAGCCCCAGCATTTT.